Presented here are 8 T cell receptor beta chains from one specimen sequenced in a study of CD8+CD57+ T cells in acquired aplastic anemia (dated by TCRdb to the late 2010s). Reads for this sample came from an Illumina HiSeq 2000. TCR beta VDJ combination and CDR3 sequence profiling used genomic DNA as the template. Clones were called with MiXCR by TCRdb after fastp trimmed the public reads at Q25, and only in-frame beta chains were retained. Identical CDR3 protein sequences are pooled into one entry, listed with their most common genes and DNA. This sample is represented by under 200,000 distinct CDR3 sequences; about three fifths of them were singletons. About 45% of the sample lies in the top ten. Sequenced input: sorted CD4+, CD8+, or CD8+CD57+ T cells (not recorded which) from PBMCs. These receptor sequences come from a human donor with severe aplastic anemia or a healthy control (not recorded which).

This chain connects TRBV6-6 to TRBJ1-5; weak D call: TRBD1 (5 bases). The V end lost 0 bases, the J end lost 6 bases, and 18 bases lay between the germline ends. The CDR3 contains 17 residues. CDR1 is MNHNY and CDR2 is SVGAGI in the germline V gene (reference sequence). The CDR3 sequence is CASSYSKPQGLVQPQHF. DNA for the CDR3: TGTGCCAGCAGTTACTCGAAACCTCAGGGACTGGTTCAGCCCCAGCATTTT.

The chain uses TRBV5-1 and TRBJ2-1; maybe TRBD2 (8 bases). The germline CDR1 and CDR2 sequences are SGHRS and YFSETQ. The CDR3 is 16 residues long. Trimming removed 4 bases at V and 4 bases at J, with 18 bases between. The CDR3 bases are TGCGCCAGCAGCCCAGGGGGTAGCGGGACTTACAATGAGCAGTTCTTC. As protein: CASSPGGSGTYNEQFF. Filled out from reference TRBV5-1 and TRBJ2-1, the complete variable domain reads KAGVTQTPRYLIKTRGQQVTLSCSPISGHRSVSWYQQTPGQGLQFLFEYFSETQRNKGNFPGRFSGRQFSNSRSEMNVSTLELGDSALYLCASSPGGSGTYNEQFFGPGTRLTVL.

Worth noting for this clonotype: The junction departs from germline at one end; a sequencing error may be responsible. The chain carries TRBV2 and TRBJ2-7; no clear D. This CDR3 has 11 amino acids. Germline CDR1 reads SNHLY; CDR2 reads FYNNEI. The CDR3: CATSDGYEQYF. DNA of the CDR3: TGTGCCACCAGTGATGGATACGAGCAGTACTTC. Based on the CDR3 plus reference TRBV2 and TRBJ2-7, the full variable domain is EPEVTQTPSHQVTQMGQEVILRCVPISNHLYFYWYRQILGQKVEFLVSFYNNEISEKSEIFDDQFSVERPDGSNFTLKIRSTKLEDSAMYFCATSDGYEQYFGPGTRLTVT.

This clonotype has a handful of counts. The chain recombines TRBV20-1 with TRBJ1-2, with TRBD1 as a possible D gene (5 bases). V was pared by 3 bases and J by 13 bases, with 18 bases between. In germline, CDR1 is DFQATT, CDR2 SNEGSKA (reference sequence). The CDR3 runs to 12 residues. CDR3 DNA sequence: TGCAGTGCTAGGGTGGGGACGGCTTATCTCACCTTC. This translates into CSARVGTAYLTF.

This clonotype occurred many times. The chain carries TRBV5-8 and TRBJ1-1; D possibly corresponds to TRBD1 (5 bases). The CDR3 is made up of 15 amino acids. Trimming stripped 5 bases from V and 2 bases from J, with 16 bases between. From germline, CDR1 is SGHTS and CDR2 YDEGEE. CDR3 amino acids: CASSRTTGLNTEAFF. For the CDR3, the DNA is TGTGCCAGCAGTCGGACTACAGGCTTAAACACTGAAGCTTTCTTT.

Ten or more counts support this clonotype. This chain links TRBV28 with TRBJ2-7; D gene unclear. Trimming removed 3 bases from V and 6 bases from J, with 18 bases in between. CDR1 MDHEN and CDR2 SYDVKM come from the germline V gene. The CDR3 is 15 amino acids. The CDR3 loop reads CASSLTGRLPTEQYF. The CDR3 DNA is TGTGCCAGCAGTTTGACCGGGCGGCTCCCTACCGAGCAGTACTTC.

The gene calls are TRBV20-1 and TRBJ2-7; D is perhaps TRBD2 (5 bases). Germline CDR1 and CDR2: DFQATT and SNEGSKA (reference sequence). V was trimmed by 3 bases and J by 1 base, leaving 13 bases between them. CDR3 length: 14 residues. CDR3 in amino acids: CSASPPAASYEQYF. The CDR3 nucleotides are TGCAGTGCTAGTCCCCCAGCGGCGTCCTACGAGCAGTACTTC.

This clonotype was detected only a few times. V is TRBV20-1 and J is TRBJ1-2; D may be TRBD1 (5 bases). V was cut by 0 bases and J by 4 bases, with 15 bases left in between. The CDR3 has 15 amino acids. Germline CDR1 DFQATT, CDR2 SNEGSKA (reference sequence). The CDR3 loop reads CSARDAGRDIYGYTF. The CDR3 coding sequence is TGCAGTGCTAGAGACGCGGGACGGGATATCTATGGCTACACCTTC.